The entry below gives a single TCR beta chain sequence along with its context. Its antigen is unknown. This record belongs to a study of shared clonotypes between healthy human individuals. The study, taken as a whole, reports: Shared clonotypes across all four donors exceeded non-shared ones in generation probability. Four donors shared about 5% of their naive CD4 clonotypes.

TCRdb keeps only in-frame clones here, not all; method: immunoSEQ multiplex PCR. The table lists about 2.4 million clones, 93% of them singletons, with 0.36% in the top ten. Trimming took off 3 bases at V and 8 bases at J, with 11 bases between the two ends. Germline CDR1 SGHAT, CDR2 FQNNGV. This CDR3 spans 13 amino acids. A CD45RA+ naive subset and a CD45RA-negative memory subset were split from CD4+ cells. The receptor was derived from a man aged 18 to 35 in good health. Some clones in this sample may be carry-over from other donors' samples. Sequencing used naive CD4+ T cells from PBMCs. Subset noted: CD45RA+ positively selected. The chain links TRBV11-2 to TRBJ2-4; no firm D call. The DNA of the CDR3 is TGTGCCAGCAGCTTCCGTGTAGGCGACATTCAGTACTTC. Translating gives CASSFRVGDIQYF.